The 19 T cell receptor beta chains below all came from one sample that was sequenced in a study of neurological immune-mediated disorders. TCRdb re-analysed the 5' RACE reads in MiXCR, keeping a single row per CDR3 protein. The data contain 40,000 to 45,000 distinct CDR3 sequences, about 6.9% of them singletons. The sample consisted of CD4+ T cells from blood. These receptors all come from a woman aged 40 to 49 in good health.

This clonotype was detected many times. This sequence joins TRBV10-3 and TRBJ1-1, with TRBD1 matching 8 bases. Germline lookup yields CDR1 ENHRY and CDR2 SYGVKD. The CDR3 totals 14 residues. V was clipped by 6 bases and J by 1 base; unmatched bases: 4. Here the CDR3 reads CAIRDRDRNTEAFF. CDR3 in DNA: TGTGCCATCAGGGACAGGGATCGGAACACTGAAGCTTTCTTT.

This clonotype was seen many times. The chain recombines TRBV9 with TRBJ2-7; D is ambiguous. The CDR3 spans 12 residues. CDR1 is SGDLS and CDR2 is YYNGEE in the germline V gene. The germline V and J ends were trimmed by 4 bases and 3 bases, with 8 bases remaining between them. CDR3 bases: TGTGCCAGCAGCAGAACGAACTACGAGCAGTACTTC. This encodes CASSRTNYEQYF.

In this sample, this clonotype turned up many times. The V gene is TRBV7-2, the J gene TRBJ2-5; 11 positions match TRBD2. This CDR3 is 13 amino acids long. J gave up 5 bases and V 8 bases, and 4 bases lay outside the gene matches. The V gene's germline CDR1 is SGHTA and CDR2 FQGNSA. CDR3 coding DNA: TGTGCCAGCCACTTAGCGGGAGGGGAGACCCAGTACTTC. Its translation: CASHLAGGETQYF. The complete variable domain, with remaining parts taken from reference TRBV7-2 and TRBJ2-5, reads GAGVSQSPSNKVTEKGKDVELRCDPISGHTALYWYRQSLGQGLEFLIYFQGNSAPDKSGLPSDRFSAERTGGSVSTLTIQRTQQEDSAVYLCASHLAGGETQYFGPGTRLLVL.

This clonotype came up many times. This chain joins TRBV6-2 or TRBV6-3 and TRBJ2-3; TRBD1 agrees at 9 bases. CDR3 length: 16 residues. J was trimmed by 0 bases and V by 8 bases; bases with no gene match: 9. Per the germline V gene, CDR1 is MNHEY and CDR2 is SVGEGT. The DNA of the CDR3 is TGTGCCAGCCGTCCCGGGACAGGGCCAAGCACAGATACGCAGTATTTT. Translation gives CASRPGTGPSTDTQYF.

This clonotype was recorded at least ten times. The chain uses TRBV12-3 or TRBV12-4 and TRBJ2-7; TRBD1 aligns across 7 bases. This CDR3 contains 14 residues. The ends lost 5 bases at V and 6 bases at J; junction bases unmatched: 10. The CDR3: CASSRQGTLGEQYF. CDR3 bases: TGTGCCAGCAGTAGACAGGGTACGCTGGGCGAGCAGTACTTC.

This clonotype has a count of ten or more. This chain links TRBV29-1 with TRBJ2-5, with a tentative D call TRBD1 (5 bases). The V gene's germline CDR1 is SQVTM and CDR2 ANQGSEA. V dropped 4 bases and J dropped 3 bases, with 12 bases sitting between them. The CDR3 length is 13 residues. The CDR3 is CSVVQGMEETQYF. CDR3 sequence (DNA): TGCAGCGTTGTTCAGGGTATGGAAGAGACCCAGTACTTC. Full variable domain (rest looked up from reference TRBV29-1 and TRBJ2-5): SAVISQKPSRDICQRGTSLTIQCQVDSQVTMMFWYRQQPGQSLTLIATANQGSEATYESGFVIDKFPISRPNLTFSTLTVSNMSPEDSSIYLCSVVQGMEETQYFGPGTRLLVL.

This clonotype has at least ten counts. CDR3 region: CASSRGVNRGNYNEQFF. The CDR3, as DNA: TGTGCCAGCAGTCGAGGGGTGAATCGCGGGAACTACAATGAGCAGTTCTTC. The V call is TRBV28, the J call TRBJ2-1; possible D gene TRBD2, 6 bases. V lost 5 bases and J lost 3, with 20 bases in between. Germline V CDR1 and CDR2: MDHEN, SYDVKM. The CDR3 is 17 residues long.

This clonotype was picked up many times. CDR3 in amino acids: CASSYPRGGGLVRYEQYF. The CDR3 coding sequence is TGTGCCAGCAGCTACCCGCGGGGGGGAGGATTGGTCCGCTACGAGCAGTACTTC. This sequence joins TRBV7-8 and TRBJ2-7; 9 bases align to TRBD2. The CDR3 loop spans 18 amino acids. V gave up 4 bases and J gave up 3 bases; unmatched junction bases: 16. Per the germline V gene, CDR1 is SGHVS and CDR2 is FQNEAQ. The whole variable domain, remainder taken from reference TRBV7-8 and TRBJ2-7, is GAGVSQSPRYKVAKRGQDVALRCDPISGHVSLFWYQQALGQGPEFLTYFQNEAQLDKSGLPSDRFFAERPEGSVSTLKIQRTQQEDSAVYLCASSYPRGGGLVRYEQYFGPGTRLTVT.

The chain carries TRBV4-3 and TRBJ2-3; 9 nucleotides match TRBD2. Per germline, CDR1 LGHNA and CDR2 YSLEER. V lost 0 bases, J lost 4 bases, and 5 bases stayed unmatched. The CDR3 has 16 amino acids. This CDR3 reads CASSQEGSGSADTQYF. The CDR3 DNA follows: TGCGCCAGCAGCCAAGAAGGTAGCGGGAGCGCAGATACGCAGTATTTT.

This clonotype was counted at least ten times. The chain employs TRBV5-1 and TRBJ1-2; 7 bases are shared with TRBD1. Germline V gives CDR1 SGHRS, CDR2 YFSETQ. This CDR3 region has 16 residues. Trimming cost V 5 bases and J 4 bases; bases outside gene matches: 14. The CDR3 bases are TGCGCCAGCAGTCTACGCCCAGGGGGGGATGGCTATGGCTACACCTTC. This encodes CASSLRPGGDGYGYTF.

In this sample, this clonotype turned up many times. The rearrangement links TRBV20-1 to TRBJ2-1, with D perhaps TRBD1 (5 bases). The CDR3 spans 10 residues. The ends were cut back, 5 bases at V and 8 bases at J, with 7 bases in the middle. The V gene's germline CDR1 is DFQATT and CDR2 SNEGSKA (reference sequence). The CDR3 nucleotides read TGCAGTGCTGGGGCGGATGAGCAGTTCTTC. Translated: CSAGADEQFF.

This clonotype occurred many times. The rearrangement links TRBV5-1 to TRBJ1-3; D is uncertain. This CDR3 contains 15 residues. Trimming took off 4 bases at V and 0 bases at J, with 11 bases between the two ends. The germline gives CDR1 SGHRS, CDR2 YFSETQ. The CDR3 DNA reads TGCGCCAGCAGCGCCCGCCCAGGCTCTGGAAACACCATATATTTT. It yields the protein CASSARPGSGNTIYF.

This clonotype showed up many times. This chain links TRBV5-1 with TRBJ2-2, with TRBD2 identical over 9 bases. The CDR3 has 15 residues. Germline lookup yields CDR1 SGHRS and CDR2 YFSETQ. V shed 4 bases and J 3 bases; nucleotides not matched to a gene: 4. CDR3 nucleotide sequence: TGCGCCAGCAGCCAATTAGCGGGAGACACCGGGGAGCTGTTTTTT. Its protein product is CASSQLAGDTGELFF. The full variable domain, with the rest looked up from reference TRBV5-1 and TRBJ2-2, is KAGVTQTPRYLIKTRGQQVTLSCSPISGHRSVSWYQQTPGQGLQFLFEYFSETQRNKGNFPGRFSGRQFSNSRSEMNVSTLELGDSALYLCASSQLAGDTGELFFGEGSRLTVL.

The table lists this clonotype with many counts. The J gene is TRBJ1-1, the V gene TRBV5-1, with 11 bases that match TRBD1. The CDR3 runs to 18 residues. Germline CDR1 is SGHRS and CDR2 is YFSETQ. With V trimmed by 3 bases and J by 5 bases, 15 bases remained unmatched. CDR3 protein: CASSSLGLGGQGATEAFF. CDR3 in DNA: TGCGCCAGCAGCTCGTTGGGGTTGGGCGGACAGGGGGCTACTGAAGCTTTCTTT.

A few counts support this clonotype. This sequence joins TRBV30 and TRBJ2-5; 8 bases match TRBD2. This CDR3 contains 16 residues. Germline lookup yields CDR1 GTSNPN and CDR2 SVGIG (reference sequence). After removal of 0 bases from V and 2 bases from J, the junction contained 8 bases not matched to a gene. The CDR3 loop reads CAWSVPGGVLQETQYF. The CDR3 coding sequence is TGTGCCTGGAGTGTACCGGGGGGGGTCCTTCAAGAGACCCAGTACTTC.

This chain links TRBV21-1 with TRBJ2-3; the table's D call TRBD1 went unverified against the DNA. TRBV21-1 is termed a pseudogene. This CDR3 comprises 15 residues. The CDR3 region is CASSKGGHLTDTQYF. CDR3 bases: TGTGCCAGCAGCAAAGGGGGACACCTCACAGATACGCAGTATTTT.

The table lists this clonotype with many counts. CDR3 nucleotide sequence: TGTGCCACCAGTGGGGGTGACAGTGACTGGAAGGCCCAGTACTTC. Amino acid sequence: CATSGGDSDWKAQYF. This chain joins TRBV24-1 and TRBJ2-5; tentative D call: TRBD1 (5 bases). V was cut by 5 bases and J by 9 bases, with 21 bases left in between. Germline V CDR1 and CDR2: KGHDR, SFDVKD. The CDR3 is 15 amino acids.

This clonotype has at least ten counts. This chain connects TRBV7-2 to TRBJ1-1; a weak D match, TRBD1 (6 bases). The CDR3 extends over 15 amino acids. The germline V and J ends were trimmed by 1 base and 6 bases, with 15 bases remaining between them. In germline, CDR1 is SGHTA, CDR2 FQGNSA. CDR3 sequence reads: CASSLVTGATAEAFF. In DNA form, the CDR3 reads TGTGCCAGCAGCTTAGTAACGGGGGCGACGGCTGAAGCTTTCTTT.

This clonotype was counted only a few times. The chain combines TRBV5-1 with TRBJ2-3; 12 nucleotides align to TRBD2. CDR1 SGHRS and CDR2 YFSETQ come from the germline V gene. The CDR3 runs 19 residues. Losses at the gene ends were 0 bases for V and 2 bases for J; bases not matched to a gene: 10. The CDR3 bases are TGCGCCAGCAGCTTGGGGACTGGACTAGCGGGAACGTTCACAGATACGCAGTATTTT. Encoded protein: CASSLGTGLAGTFTDTQYF.